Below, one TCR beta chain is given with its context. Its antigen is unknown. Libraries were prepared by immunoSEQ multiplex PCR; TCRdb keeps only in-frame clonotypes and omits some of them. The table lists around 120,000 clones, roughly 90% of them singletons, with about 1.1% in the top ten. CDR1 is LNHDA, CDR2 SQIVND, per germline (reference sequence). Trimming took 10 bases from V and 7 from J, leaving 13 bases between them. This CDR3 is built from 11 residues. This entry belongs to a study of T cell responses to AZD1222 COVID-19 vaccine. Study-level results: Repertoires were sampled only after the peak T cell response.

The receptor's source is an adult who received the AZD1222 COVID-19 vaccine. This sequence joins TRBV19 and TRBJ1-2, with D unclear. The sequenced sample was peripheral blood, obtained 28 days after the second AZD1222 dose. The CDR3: CATGRGGGYTF. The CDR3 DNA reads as TGTGCCACCGGCCGTGGCGGTGGCTACACCTTC.